The clone carrying this T cell receptor beta chain was seen many times. The antigen is unknown. The sample belongs to a study of CD8 T cells in ankylosing spondylitis. The study, taken as a whole, reports: There was reportedly significant enrichment of clones that were disease-linked in matched ankylosing spondylitis synovial fluid.

From the 5' RACE reads, TCRdb called clonotypes with MiXCR, one entry per CDR3 protein. In the table there are 250,000 to 400,000 distinct CDR3 sequences, approximately 10% of which are singletons. Trimming took 2 bases from V and 1 from J, leaving 16 bases between them. From germline, CDR1 is ENHRY and CDR2 SYGVKD. This CDR3 is built from 17 residues. V is TRBV10-3 and J is TRBJ2-3; D might be TRBD1 (6 bases). The TCR comes from a female donor with ankylosing spondylitis or in good health (not recorded which). Sequencing used blood, either unsorted or a sorted T cell fraction (not recorded which). DNA of the CDR3: TGTGCCATCAGTGAGATTTGGCAGGGGATGGGCACAGATACGCAGTATTTT. Protein: CAISEIWQGMGTDTQYF.